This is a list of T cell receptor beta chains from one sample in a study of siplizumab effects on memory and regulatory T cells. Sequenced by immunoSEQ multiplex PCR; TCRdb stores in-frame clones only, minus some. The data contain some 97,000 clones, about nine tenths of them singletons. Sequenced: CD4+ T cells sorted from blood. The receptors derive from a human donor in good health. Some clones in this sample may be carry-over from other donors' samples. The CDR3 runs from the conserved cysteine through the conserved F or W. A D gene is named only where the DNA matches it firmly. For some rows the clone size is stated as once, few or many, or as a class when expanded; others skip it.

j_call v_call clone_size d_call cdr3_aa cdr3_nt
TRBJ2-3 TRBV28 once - CASRLSTDTQYF TGTGCCAGCAGACTCAGCACAGATACGCAGTATTTT
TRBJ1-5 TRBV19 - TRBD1 CASTVRGGSGQPQHF TGTGCCAGTACTGTACGAGGGGGCTCCGGTCAGCCCCAGCATTTT
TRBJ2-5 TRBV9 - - CASSPSVGGETQYF TGTGCCAGCTCACCCTCGGTGGGAGGAGAGACCCAGTACTTC
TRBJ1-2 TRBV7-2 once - CASSLNTLYGYTF TGTGCCAGCAGCTTAAACACTCTCTATGGCTACACCTTC
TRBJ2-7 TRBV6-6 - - CASRDRDQSGYEQYF TGTGCCAGCAGAGATAGAGACCAAAGTGGGTACGAGCAGTACTTC
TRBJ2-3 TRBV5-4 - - CASSLDLVDTQYF TGTGCCAGCAGCTTGGACCTAGTAGATACGCAGTATTTT
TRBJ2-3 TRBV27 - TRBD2 CASSLAGIGGDTQYF TGTGCCAGCAGTCTAGCGGGAATTGGAGGAGATACGCAGTATTTT
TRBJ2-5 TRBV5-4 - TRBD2 CASSRGVAGGPLETQYF TGTGCCAGCAGCCGAGGCGTAGCGGGAGGGCCTTTAGAGACCCAGTACTTC
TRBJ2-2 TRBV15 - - CATSRDGPGDGGELFF TGTGCCACCAGCAGAGATGGGCCAGGGGATGGCGGGGAGCTGTTTTTT
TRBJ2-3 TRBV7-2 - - CASSFAWSSSGDTQYF TGTGCCAGCAGCTTCGCGTGGTCTAGCTCGGGGGATACGCAGTATTTT
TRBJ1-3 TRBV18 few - CASSPENTIYF TGTGCCAGCTCACCTGAAAACACCATATATTTT
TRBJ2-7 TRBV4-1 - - CASSQVGSPGRLYEQYF TGCGCCAGCAGCCAAGTGGGTTCGCCGGGGCGCCTCTACGAGCAGTACTTC
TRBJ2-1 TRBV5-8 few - CASRTSLRYNEQFF TGTGCCAGCAGGACTAGTCTAAGGTACAATGAGCAGTTCTTC
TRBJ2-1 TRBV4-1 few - CASSQWDTASTGYNEQFF TGCGCCAGCAGCCAATGGGACACCGCTTCTACAGGTTACAATGAGCAGTTCTTC
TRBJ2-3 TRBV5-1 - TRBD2 CASSPRTSGASTDTQYF TGCGCCAGCAGCCCCCGGACTAGCGGGGCCAGCACAGATACGCAGTATTTT
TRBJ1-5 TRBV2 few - CATGTTGSNQPQHF TGTGCCACCGGGACCACTGGGAGCAATCAGCCCCAGCATTTT
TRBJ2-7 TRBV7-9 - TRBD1 CASSLFEGTGTAYEQYF TGTGCCAGCAGCTTATTTGAGGGAACCGGGACAGCCTACGAGCAGTACTTC
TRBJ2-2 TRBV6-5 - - CATGTGAGYTGELFF TGTGCCACTGGAACGGGGGCGGGATACACCGGGGAGCTGTTTTTT
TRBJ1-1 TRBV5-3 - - CARRVRGSGPEAFF TGTGCCAGAAGAGTGCGGGGGTCTGGCCCTGAAGCTTTCTTT
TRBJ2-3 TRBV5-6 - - CASSLVADTQYF TGTGCCAGCAGCTTGGTGGCCGATACGCAGTATTTT
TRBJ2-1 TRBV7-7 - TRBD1 CASSLGGTGIHEQFF TGTGCTAGCAGCTTAGGGGGGACAGGGATCCATGAGCAGTTCTTC
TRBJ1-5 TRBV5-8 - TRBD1 CASSQGQRSQPQHF TGTGCCAGCAGCCAGGGACAGCGAAGTCAGCCCCAGCATTTT
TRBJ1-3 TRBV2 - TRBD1 CATRGGSPGNTIYF TGTGCCACCAGGGGGGGCTCCCCTGGAAACACCATATATTTT
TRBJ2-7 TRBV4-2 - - CASSPSDLPYEQYF TGTGCCAGCAGCCCTAGCGACCTACCCTACGAGCAGTACTTC
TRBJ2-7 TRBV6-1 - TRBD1 CASSAGLSGQGGEQYF TGTGCCAGCAGTGCCGGGCTCTCGGGACAGGGAGGCGAGCAGTACTTC
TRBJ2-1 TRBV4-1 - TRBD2 CASSQDSGSSYNEQFF TGCGCCAGCAGCCAAGATAGCGGGAGCTCTTACAATGAGCAGTTCTTC
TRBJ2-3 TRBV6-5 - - CASKGGPTDTQYF TGTGCCAGCAAAGGGGGTCCCACAGATACGCAGTATTTT
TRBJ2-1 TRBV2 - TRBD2 CASKGGSSYNEQFF TGTGCCAGCAAGGGCGGGAGCTCCTACAATGAGCAGTTCTTC
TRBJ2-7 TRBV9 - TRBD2 CASSVGAGTSGEQYF TGTGCCAGCAGCGTAGGAGCGGGGACTTCGGGCGAGCAGTACTTC
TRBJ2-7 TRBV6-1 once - CASRDTSYEQYF TGTGCCAGTCGGGACACCTCCTACGAGCAGTACTTC
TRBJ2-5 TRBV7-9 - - CASSLFTTIGETQYF TGTGCCAGCAGCTTATTTACTACCATTGGAGAGACCCAGTACTTC
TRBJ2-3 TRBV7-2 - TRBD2 CASSLSSLAGGADTQYF TGTGCCAGCAGCTTATCCTCGTTGGCGGGAGGGGCAGATACGCAGTATTTT
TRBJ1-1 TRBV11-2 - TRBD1 CASSLDRGVAFF TGTGCCAGCAGTCTTGACAGGGGAGTAGCTTTCTTT
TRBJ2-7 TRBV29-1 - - CSVARVGEQYF TGCAGCGTTGCCCGGGTGGGGGAGCAGTACTTC
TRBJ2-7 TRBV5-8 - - CASSLGSGRTYEQYF TGTGCCAGCAGCTTGGGGTCAGGGCGTACCTACGAGCAGTACTTC
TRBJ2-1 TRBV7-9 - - CASRPSGSVNEQFF TGTGCCAGCAGACCGTCCGGTAGCGTCAATGAGCAGTTCTTC
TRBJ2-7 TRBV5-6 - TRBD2 CASSLYATSGSFYYEQYF TGTGCCAGCAGCTTGTACGCGACTAGCGGGAGTTTTTACTACGAGCAGTACTTC
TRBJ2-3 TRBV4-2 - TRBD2 CASSQAAAGDRDTQYF TGTGCCAGCAGCCAAGCTGCAGCGGGAGATCGAGATACGCAGTATTTT
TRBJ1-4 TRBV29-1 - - CSVAPGSNEKLFF TGCAGCGTTGCCCCAGGGTCTAATGAAAAACTGTTTTTT
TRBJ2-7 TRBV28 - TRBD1 CASSLRGTDYEQYF TGTGCCAGCAGTTTAAGGGGGACAGACTACGAGCAGTACTTC
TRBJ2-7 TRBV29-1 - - CSVATASYEQYF TGCAGCGTAGCGACAGCTTCCTACGAGCAGTACTTC
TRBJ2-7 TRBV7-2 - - CASSFESTLYEQYF TGTGCCAGCAGCTTCGAGTCCACCCTCTACGAGCAGTACTTC
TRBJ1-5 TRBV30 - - CAWSIGSDWPQHF TGTGCCTGGAGTATCGGCAGCGACTGGCCCCAGCATTTT
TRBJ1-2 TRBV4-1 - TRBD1 CASSQEKRQGDYGYTF TGCGCCAGCAGCCAAGAGAAAAGACAGGGTGACTATGGCTACACCTTC
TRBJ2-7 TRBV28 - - CASSLELYEQYF TGTGCCAGCAGCCTCGAATTGTACGAGCAGTACTTC